This passage covers 20 T cell receptor beta chains from one sample sequenced in a study of blood T cell repertoires in COVID-19. TCRdb's table, derived via immunoSEQ multiplex PCR, lists solely in-frame clones and lacks some. The sample includes 100,000 or so clones, around 92% of them seen just once. The sample comprised peripheral blood. Source of these receptors: a man aged 45-60 years with active COVID-19.

CDR3 nucleotides: TGTGCCACCAGAAATTTTAAGGGACTAGCGGGAAGGGGCGTTACAGATACGCAGTATTTT. This codes for CATRNFKGLAGRGVTDTQYF. V usage is TRBV15 and J usage is TRBJ2-3; TRBD2 matches at 13 bases. Trimming took 6 bases from V and 3 from J; bases not matched to a gene: 18. CDR3 length: 20 residues. CDR1 and CDR2 from the germline V gene are LNHNV and YYDKDF (reference sequence).

The V and J genes are TRBV29-1 and TRBJ1-2; the D gene is possibly TRBD1 (5 bases). V lost 6 bases to trimming and J lost 5 bases, with 10 bases between them. Germline CDR1 SQVTM, CDR2 ANQGSEA. CDR3 size: 11 residues. The DNA for the CDR3 is TGCAGCGTCGCAGGGCTATATGGCTACACCTTC. Protein product: CSVAGLYGYTF.

This clone showed up just once. V and J are TRBV29-1 and TRBJ2-3; maybe TRBD2 (6 bases). The CDR3 contains 16 residues. The ends were cut back, 4 bases at V and 6 bases at J, with 23 bases in the middle. Germline CDR1 reads SQVTM; CDR2 reads ANQGSEA. CDR3 DNA: TGCAGCGTTGTAGGAGGGGCCCCGACACACCTTGATACGCAGTATTTT. Its translation is CSVVGGAPTHLDTQYF.

The chain links TRBV19 to TRBJ2-3; 16 bases match TRBD2. The CDR3 length is 15 residues. V gave up 6 bases and J gave up 4 bases; unmatched junction bases: 1. CDR1 LNHDA and CDR2 SQIVND come from the germline V gene (reference sequence). The CDR3 loop reads CASRGLAGGPDTQYF. CDR3 in DNA: TGTGCCAGTAGGGGACTAGCGGGAGGGCCAGATACGCAGTATTTT.

V gene TRBV28 combines with J gene TRBJ1-3, with a tentative D call TRBD1 (5 bases). Trimming took 5 bases from V and 2 from J, leaving 10 bases between them. The V gene's germline CDR1 is MDHEN and CDR2 SYDVKM. There are 14 residues in the CDR3. The CDR3 is CASSGRVPGNTIYF. Here the CDR3 DNA reads TGTGCCAGCAGTGGCAGGGTCCCTGGAAACACCATATATTTT.

CDR3 in amino acids: CSASGLAGERFYNEQFF. Here the CDR3 DNA reads TGCAGTGCTAGTGGACTAGCGGGAGAAAGGTTCTACAATGAGCAGTTCTTC. This chain links TRBV20-1 with TRBJ2-1; 13 bases match TRBD2. The CDR3 is 17 amino acids. The germline gives CDR1 DFQATT, CDR2 SNEGSKA (reference sequence). J was trimmed by 3 bases and V by 3 bases; bases with no gene match: 8.

As concerns this clone: Mismatch with germline at one junction end may stem from a read error. The chain couples TRBV6-5 to TRBJ1-3; no clear D gene. Germline CDR1 MNHEY, CDR2 SVGAGI. CDR3 length equals 13 residues. The CDR3 coding sequence is TGTGCCAGCCGTACTAGCTCTGGAAACACCATGTATTTT. Protein sequence: CASRTSSGNTMYF.

This chain links TRBV19 with TRBJ1-2; D may be TRBD1 (6 bases). V lost 4 bases and J lost 4, with 13 bases in between. The length of the CDR3 is 14 residues. Germline V gene data show CDR1 as LNHDA and CDR2 as SQIVND (reference sequence). The CDR3 sequence is CASSTTGSGYGYTF. DNA for the CDR3: TGTGCCAGTAGTACGACAGGTTCTGGCTATGGCTACACCTTC.

This sequence joins TRBV19 and TRBJ1-3; D may be TRBD1 (6 bases). This CDR3 spans 17 amino acids. Trimming took 7 bases from V and 4 from J, leaving 23 bases between them. The germline gives CDR1 LNHDA, CDR2 SQIVND (reference sequence). CDR3 bases: TGTGCCAGTAAACTGACGGTGACAGGCGCGGCGGGAAACACCATATATTTT. It specifies CASKLTVTGAAGNTIYF.

This chain connects TRBV19 to TRBJ1-3, with unresolved D. The germline gives CDR1 LNHDA, CDR2 SQIVND (reference sequence). The V end lost 3 bases, the J end lost 0 bases, and 6 bases lay between the germline ends. The CDR3 runs 14 residues. CDR3 loop: CASSIESSGNTIYF. The CDR3 DNA follows: TGTGCCAGTAGTATCGAGAGCTCTGGAAACACCATATATTTT.

The V gene is TRBV7-9, the J gene TRBJ2-7, with D perhaps matching TRBD2 (5 bases). Germline lookup yields CDR1 SEHNR and CDR2 FQNEAQ (reference sequence). Deletions cut 4 bases from V and 3 bases from J, with 19 bases between. This CDR3 has 16 amino acids. The CDR3 loop is CASSSQAARSLYEQYF. CDR3 nucleotides: TGTGCCAGCAGCTCCCAAGCGGCGAGATCTCTCTACGAGCAGTACTTC.

V usage is TRBV28 and J usage is TRBJ1-2, with no clear D. The V and J ends lost 1 base and 9 bases respectively, with 15 bases between them. The CDR3 covers 14 residues. CDR1 and CDR2 (germline): MDHEN, SYDVKM. CDR3 residues: CASSLFATPLSYTF. In DNA form, the CDR3 reads TGTGCCAGCAGTTTATTTGCGACTCCTCTAAGCTACACCTTC.

This clone was picked up one time. Other DNA sequences in this sample translate to the same CDR3. The chain uses TRBV27 and TRBJ2-7; TRBD2 matches at 7 bases. The CDR3 extends over 15 amino acids. In germline, CDR1 is MNHEY, CDR2 SMNVEV (reference sequence). V was pared by 5 bases and J by 3 bases, with 10 bases of the junction left unmatched. This CDR3 is CASSPRAGGSYEQYF. The CDR3 bases are TGTGCCAGCAGTCCCCGGGCGGGCGGGAGCTACGAGCAGTACTTC.

The chain has TRBV7-9 and TRBJ1-6; D uncertain. V dropped 5 bases and J dropped 10 bases, with 9 bases sitting between them. The CDR3 sequence is 12 residues long. The germline V gene has CDR1 SEHNR and CDR2 FQNEAQ (reference sequence). In DNA, the CDR3 is TGTGCCAGCAGCCGCCCCCAGTCACCCCTCCACTTT. This sequence encodes CASSRPQSPLHF.

The genes are TRBV27 and TRBJ2-7; 10 bases fit TRBD1. The CDR3 loop spans 17 amino acids. Germline V lookup: CDR1 MNHEY, CDR2 SMNVEV (reference sequence). V gave up 4 bases and J gave up 1 base; unmatched junction bases: 10. The CDR3 nucleotides read TGTGCCAGCAGTTGGCAATCCGGGACAGGGGTTTCCTACGAGCAGTACTTC. It yields the protein CASSWQSGTGVSYEQYF.

V and J are TRBV2 and TRBJ2-1; 9 bases align to TRBD1. The CDR3 has 16 amino acids. The V segment lost 6 bases and the J segment 7 bases; nucleotides outside the gene matches: 13. The germline CDR1 and CDR2 sequences are SNHLY and FYNNEI. The CDR3 region is CASSPFWGQGRNEQFF. CDR3 nucleotide sequence: TGTGCCAGCAGCCCCTTTTGGGGACAGGGTCGGAATGAGCAGTTCTTC.

The rearrangement links TRBV6-1 to TRBJ1-2; no clear D gene. Deletions cut 1 base from V and 5 bases from J, with 5 bases between. The germline gives CDR1 MNHNS, CDR2 SASEGT. CDR3 length: 12 amino acids. CDR3 DNA sequence: TGTGCCAGCAGTGAAGGAGAATATGGCTACACCTTC. It specifies CASSEGEYGYTF.

The gene calls are TRBV2 and TRBJ1-4, with 9 bases lining up with TRBD1. Germline CDR1 is SNHLY and CDR2 is FYNNEI. The CDR3 consists of 15 residues. Trimming at V came to 6 bases and at J to 6 bases, leaving 8 bases not matched to a gene. CDR3 DNA: TGTGCCAGCAGCGTCGGGACAGGGAGGGATGAAAAACTGTTTTTT. It encodes CASSVGTGRDEKLFF.

The V gene is TRBV5-4, the J gene TRBJ2-1, with 14 bases aligning to TRBD2. J lost 9 bases, V lost 2 bases, and 7 bases had no gene match. CDR1 SGHNT and CDR2 YYREEE come from the germline V gene (reference sequence). The CDR3 contains 16 residues. The CDR3 DNA is TGTGCCAGCAGCTTTTCGGGACTAGCGGGAGTCGGTGAGCAGTTCTTC. It yields the protein CASSFSGLAGVGEQFF. The full variable domain, in which reference TRBV5-4 and TRBJ2-1 provide the parts outside the CDR3, is ETGVTQSPTHLIKTRGQQVTLRCSSQSGHNTVSWYQQALGQGPQFIFQYYREEENGRGNFPPRFSGLQFPNYSSELNVNALELDDSALYLCASSFSGLAGVGEQFFGPGTRLTVL.

The CDR3 reads CASRGPGGYEQYF. DNA of the CDR3: TGCGCCAGCAGGGGGCCTGGCGGCTACGAGCAGTACTTC. The genes are TRBV10-2 and TRBJ2-7; possible D gene TRBD1, 5 bases. V lost 6 bases and J lost 3, with 12 bases in between. The CDR3 is 13 amino acids. The V gene's germline CDR1 is WSHSY and CDR2 SAAADI.